A selection of T cell receptor beta chains follows, all from one sample in a study of cytomegalovirus exposure and HLA in healthy donors. Clones were read by immunoSEQ multiplex PCR, and TCRdb kept only the in-frame ones, dropping some. The repertoire holds some 150,000 clones, with 79% as singletons. The sample comprised PBMCs. These TCRs come from a woman between 50 and 59 years old in good health and CMV-seronegative. The CDR3 runs from the conserved cysteine through the conserved F or W. Each record gives: J gene, clone size, D gene, V gene, CDR3 DNA, CDR3 protein. D genes are given only for firm matches. A row's size may be missing; if present it is once, few, many or a size class.

J: TRBJ2-2
size: NA
D: NA
V: TRBV7-2
DNA: TGTGCCAGCAGCTTATCTAGCACCGGGGAGCTGTTTTTT
CDR3: CASSLSSTGELFF

J: TRBJ1-2
size: NA
D: TRBD1
V: TRBV4-3
DNA: TGCGCCAGCAGCCAAGTACAGGGGTCTCCTCTTGGCTACACCTTC
CDR3: CASSQVQGSPLGYTF

J: TRBJ2-7
size: NA
D: NA
V: TRBV11-2
DNA: TGTGCCAGCAGCTTAGACCCAGGGGGGTACGAGCAGTACTTC
CDR3: CASSLDPGGYEQYF

J: TRBJ2-1
size: few
D: TRBD2
V: TRBV4-3
DNA: TGCGCCAGCAGCCCGGTTCCGGCGGGGGGGCGGAGTAATGAGCAGTTCTTC
CDR3: CASSPVPAGGRSNEQFF

J: TRBJ2-7
size: once
D: NA
V: TRBV7-9
DNA: TGTGCCAGCAGCTTAGATGGTACGGGATCCTACGAGCAGTACTTC
CDR3: CASSLDGTGSYEQYF

J: TRBJ2-2
size: NA
D: TRBD2
V: TRBV9
DNA: TGTGCCAGCAGCGGACTAGCGGGGGGTGGGGAGCTGTTTTTT
CDR3: CASSGLAGGGELFF

J: TRBJ2-2
size: NA
D: TRBD2
V: TRBV15
DNA: TGTGCCACCAGCAGAGAAGTACTAGCGGTCGGGGAGCTGTTTTTT
CDR3: CATSREVLAVGELFF

J: TRBJ1-5
size: NA
D: NA
V: TRBV7-9
DNA: TGTTCCAGCAGCACCGGGTCCAATCAGCCCCAGCATTTT
CDR3: CSSSTGSNQPQHF

J: TRBJ2-4
size: NA
D: TRBD1
V: TRBV7-8
DNA: TGTGCCAGCAGCCCCCCGGGACAGGTTTTGACCATTCAGTACTTC
CDR3: CASSPPGQVLTIQYF

J: TRBJ1-4
size: few
D: NA
V: TRBV18
DNA: TGTGCCAGCTCAGAGCAAAAGGGGACTAATGAAAAACTGTTTTTT
CDR3: CASSEQKGTNEKLFF

J: TRBJ2-7
size: NA
D: NA
V: TRBV7-2
DNA: TGTGCCAGCAGCGCACGGTTTGGGGCCCACGAGCAGTACTTC
CDR3: CASSARFGAHEQYF

J: TRBJ1-3
size: NA
D: NA
V: TRBV14
DNA: TGTGCCAGCAGCCAGGGAGGTACTTCTGGAAACACCATATATTTT
CDR3: CASSQGGTSGNTIYF

J: TRBJ2-1
size: few
D: TRBD1
V: TRBV2
DNA: TGTGCCAGTGACAGGGGGACCTACAATGAGCAGTTCTTC
CDR3: CASDRGTYNEQFF

J: TRBJ1-5
size: NA
D: NA
V: TRBV28
DNA: TGTGCCAGCGCCTCAGGTCAGCCCCAGCATTTT
CDR3: CASASGQPQHF

J: TRBJ1-1
size: NA
D: NA
V: TRBV6-1
DNA: TGTGCCGGGGGGTCGCGGACGAACACTGAAGCTTTCTTT
CDR3: CAGGSRTNTEAFF

J: TRBJ2-2
size: NA
D: NA
V: TRBV5-1
DNA: TGCGCCAGCAGCCCCAAAGAAGACGCCGGGTGGGCGAACACCGGGGAGCTGTTTTTT
CDR3: CASSPKEDAGWANTGELFF

J: TRBJ1-4
size: NA
D: TRBD1
V: TRBV5-6
DNA: TGTGCCAGCAGCTTGGGAGGACAGGGGGCGGCGGTCCGGGAAAAACTGTTTTTT
CDR3: CASSLGGQGAAVREKLFF

J: TRBJ2-3
size: NA
D: NA
V: TRBV13
DNA: TGTGCCAGCAGCCCAAAAACGGAGGGCAGCACAGATACGCAGTATTTT
CDR3: CASSPKTEGSTDTQYF

J: TRBJ2-1
size: NA
D: TRBD2
V: TRBV11-3
DNA: TGTGCCAGCAGCTTAGAGACTAGCGGGTACAATGAGCAGTTCTTC
CDR3: CASSLETSGYNEQFF

J: TRBJ2-3
size: NA
D: NA
V: TRBV9
DNA: TGTGCCAGCAGCGTCGGGACTTTCACAGATACGCAGTATTTT
CDR3: CASSVGTFTDTQYF

J: TRBJ2-1
size: NA
D: TRBD2
V: TRBV5-1
DNA: TGCGCCAGCAGCTTGAATAGCGGGAGTGGGAATGAGCAGTTCTTC
CDR3: CASSLNSGSGNEQFF

J: TRBJ1-5
size: NA
D: NA
V: TRBV28
DNA: TGTGCCAGCAGTTTAGGGCAGGCCTATAGCAATCAGCCCCAGCATTTT
CDR3: CASSLGQAYSNQPQHF

J: TRBJ2-5
size: once
D: NA
V: TRBV11-2
DNA: TGTGCCAGCAGCTTATACTCGCAAGAGACCCAGTACTTC
CDR3: CASSLYSQETQYF

J: TRBJ2-7
size: NA
D: NA
V: TRBV30
DNA: TGTGCCTGGAGTGTGACGAGGTACGAGCAGTACTTC
CDR3: CAWSVTRYEQYF

J: TRBJ2-2
size: NA
D: TRBD2
V: TRBV4-2
DNA: TGTGCCAGCAGCCAGGGACTAGCGGGAGCTACGAACACCGGGGAGCTGTTTTTT
CDR3: CASSQGLAGATNTGELFF

J: TRBJ1-5
size: NA
D: NA
V: TRBV18
DNA: TGTGCCAGCTCCGCGGGGAGGTTAAGCAATCAGCCCCAGCATTTT
CDR3: CASSAGRLSNQPQHF

J: TRBJ2-5
size: NA
D: TRBD2
V: TRBV5-1
DNA: TGCGCCAGCAGCCAAGCGGGGCTCGCGTCGCAAGAGACCCAGTACTTC
CDR3: CASSQAGLASQETQYF

J: TRBJ2-1
size: NA
D: TRBD1
V: TRBV7-3
DNA: TGTGCCAGCAGCCCGCAGGGACAGGGAAGATACAATGAGCAGTTCTTC
CDR3: CASSPQGQGRYNEQFF

J: TRBJ1-5
size: NA
D: TRBD1
V: TRBV19
DNA: TGTGCCAGTAGGGGGGACAGGCCCAATCAGCCCCAGCATTTT
CDR3: CASRGDRPNQPQHF

J: TRBJ2-7
size: NA
D: TRBD2
V: TRBV18
DNA: TGTGCCAGCTCAACCAACGGGGGGACCTACGAGCAGTACTTC
CDR3: CASSTNGGTYEQYF

J: TRBJ2-1
size: NA
D: TRBD2
V: TRBV2
DNA: TGTGCCAGCAGTGACTGGACTAGCGGGCGCAATGAGCAGTTCTTC
CDR3: CASSDWTSGRNEQFF

J: TRBJ1-5
size: once
D: TRBD1
V: TRBV7-8
DNA: TGTGCCAGCAGCTTACCCCGGGACAGTAGCAATCAGCCCCAGCATTTT
CDR3: CASSLPRDSSNQPQHF

J: TRBJ2-7
size: NA
D: NA
V: TRBV9
DNA: TGTGCCAGCAGCGTAGGGGACTTAGATCACGAGCAGTACTTC
CDR3: CASSVGDLDHEQYF

J: TRBJ2-3
size: NA
D: NA
V: TRBV4-2
DNA: TGTGCCAGCAGCCAAGGGACTCCTAGCACAGATACGCAGTATTTT
CDR3: CASSQGTPSTDTQYF

J: TRBJ2-1
size: few
D: TRBD2
V: TRBV18
DNA: TGTGCCAGCTCACCACCTAAGCGGGGGGGCGTAGATGAGCAGTTCTTC
CDR3: CASSPPKRGGVDEQFF

J: TRBJ2-1
size: NA
D: TRBD1
V: TRBV19
DNA: TGTGCCAGTAGTAACCAGGGGGTTAAAACAGGGCAGTTCTTC
CDR3: CASSNQGVKTGQFF

J: TRBJ2-3
size: once
D: TRBD2
V: TRBV11-2
DNA: TGTGCCAGCAGCACCTATCGGGCAGGACTAGCGGGAGGTCATACGCAGTATTTT
CDR3: CASSTYRAGLAGGHTQYF

J: TRBJ2-5
size: NA
D: TRBD2
V: TRBV7-2
DNA: TGTGCCAGCTCCGGGACTAGAGGGATGGAGACCCAGTACTTC
CDR3: CASSGTRGMETQYF

J: TRBJ2-2
size: NA
D: TRBD1
V: TRBV5-1
DNA: TGCGCCAGCGGTGACAGGGGGATCGCGAACACCGGGGAGCTGTTTTTT
CDR3: CASGDRGIANTGELFF

J: TRBJ1-2
size: NA
D: TRBD1
V: TRBV6-1
DNA: TGTGCCAGCAGTGTTCCACAGGGGGATCTCGATGGCTACACCTTC
CDR3: CASSVPQGDLDGYTF

J: TRBJ1-4
size: NA
D: NA
V: TRBV6-6
DNA: TGTGCCAGCACCACCGGGAGCCACGCAACTAATGAAAAACTGTTTTTT
CDR3: CASTTGSHATNEKLFF

J: TRBJ2-1
size: NA
D: TRBD2
V: TRBV5-1
DNA: TGCGCCAGCAGCTTGGCCTTCGCCGGGACTAGTATCTATGAGCAGTTCTTC
CDR3: CASSLAFAGTSIYEQFF